The TCR beta chain described here comes from a study of neurological immune-mediated disorders. General study results and limits: The expanded clones of different subjects shared no CDR3 amino acid sequences (suggesting private repertoires in all groups).

The CDR3 sequence is 15 residues long. Germline-derived CDR1 and CDR2 are DFQATT and SNEGSKA (reference sequence). With 5 bases removed from V and 1 base from J, the gap between germline ends came to 17 bases. TCRdb re-called the 5' RACE reads with MiXCR, one entry per CDR3 protein. The sample lists roughly 60,000 distinct CDR3 sequences, 4% to 6% occurring once. This clonotype was counted many times. Its antigen is not identified. Sequenced material: PBMCs. The sequence was obtained from a woman between 50 and 59 years old with multiple sclerosis. The genes are TRBV20-1 and TRBJ1-1, with no clear D. CDR3 region: CSAPDAHTGNTEAFF. The DNA for the CDR3 is TGCAGTGCTCCGGACGCCCATACGGGGAACACTGAAGCTTTCTTT.